The T cell receptor beta chain described here comes from a study of shared clonotypes between healthy human individuals. Study as a whole: Each donor's CD8 memory used one plate, CD8 naive two, each CD4 subset three.

Using immunoSEQ multiplex PCR, the repertoire was profiled, and TCRdb retains in-frame clones only, with some absent. The table lists 950,000 to 1,100,000 clones, around 82% of them singletons, with 0.55% to 0.7% in the top ten. The trim removed 5 bases at V and 8 bases at J, leaving 14 bases unmatched. Germline V CDR1 and CDR2: SGHTA, FQGTGA. CDR3 length equals 15 residues. Sequencing was done on a sample of memory CD4+ T cells from PBMCs. The subset was: CD45RA-negative fraction. V is TRBV7-3 and J is TRBJ1-1; 7 nucleotides line up with TRBD1. This TCR came from a young man in good health. Some clones in this sample may be carry-over from other donors' samples. CDR3 DNA sequence: TGTGCCAGCAGCCCCGGAGACAGGGACTTAGGGGAAGCTTTCTTT. This encodes CASSPGDRDLGEAFF.